This T cell receptor (beta chain) was profiled in a study of CD8+CD57+ T cells in acquired aplastic anemia. At the level of the study: DNA recovered from sorted CD4+ and CD8+ cells had a mean of about 3.5 ug.

Study-wide points: Some 29 CD8+ CDR3 sequences were shared between patients and controls. CD8+ Simpson's diversity in patients was not significantly different from that in controls.

The CDR3 is made up of 14 amino acids. Germline values: CDR1 KGHDR, CDR2 SFDVKD. Using genomic DNA as the template, TCR beta VDJ and CDR3 profiling was carried out. A single record per CDR3 protein comes from TCRdb applying MiXCR to the reads. The data show 270,000 or so distinct CDR3 sequences, roughly 82% seen once. An expansion of CD8+CD57+ cells by flow cytometry had been shown in patients chosen for sequencing. This clonotype has a single count. Its antigen is unidentified. Mismatch with germline at one junction end may stem from a read error. The sample was sorted CD4+, CD8+, or CD8+CD57+ T cells (not recorded which) from PBMCs. This chain links TRBV24-1 with TRBJ2-1; the match to TRBD2 covers 13 bases. This clonotype was sampled from a human donor with aplastic anemia. The CDR3 region is CATSDPGLAGSLSF. In DNA, the CDR3 is TGTGCCACCAGTGACCCGGGACTAGCGGGAAGTCTGTCCTTC.